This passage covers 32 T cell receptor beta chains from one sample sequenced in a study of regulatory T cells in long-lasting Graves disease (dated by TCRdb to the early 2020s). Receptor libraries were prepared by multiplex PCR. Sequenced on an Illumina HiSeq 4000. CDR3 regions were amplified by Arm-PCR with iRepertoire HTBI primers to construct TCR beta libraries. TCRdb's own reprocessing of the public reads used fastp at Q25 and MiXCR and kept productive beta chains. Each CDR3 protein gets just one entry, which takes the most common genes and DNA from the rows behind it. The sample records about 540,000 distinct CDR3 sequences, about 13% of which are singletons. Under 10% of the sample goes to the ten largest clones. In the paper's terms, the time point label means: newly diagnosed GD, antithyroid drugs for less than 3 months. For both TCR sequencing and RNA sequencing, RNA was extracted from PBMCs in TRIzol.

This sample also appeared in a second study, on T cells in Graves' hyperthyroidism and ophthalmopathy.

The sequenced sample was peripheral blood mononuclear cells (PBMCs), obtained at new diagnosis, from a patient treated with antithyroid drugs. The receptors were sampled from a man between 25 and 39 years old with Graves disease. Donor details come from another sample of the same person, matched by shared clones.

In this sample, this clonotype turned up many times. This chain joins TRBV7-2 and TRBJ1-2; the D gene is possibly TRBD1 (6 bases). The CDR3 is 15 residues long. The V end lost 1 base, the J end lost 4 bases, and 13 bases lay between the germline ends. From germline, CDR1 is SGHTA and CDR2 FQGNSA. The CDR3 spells CASSLDMTGAYGYTF. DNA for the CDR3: TGTGCCAGCAGCTTAGACATGACAGGCGCCTATGGCTACACCTTC.

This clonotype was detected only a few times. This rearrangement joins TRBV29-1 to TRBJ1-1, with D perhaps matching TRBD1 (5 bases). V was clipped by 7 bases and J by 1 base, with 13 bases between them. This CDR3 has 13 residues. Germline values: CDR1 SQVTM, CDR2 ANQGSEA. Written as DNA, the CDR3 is TGCAGCGACTACCAGGGAGCGAACACTGAAGCTTTCTTT. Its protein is CSDYQGANTEAFF.

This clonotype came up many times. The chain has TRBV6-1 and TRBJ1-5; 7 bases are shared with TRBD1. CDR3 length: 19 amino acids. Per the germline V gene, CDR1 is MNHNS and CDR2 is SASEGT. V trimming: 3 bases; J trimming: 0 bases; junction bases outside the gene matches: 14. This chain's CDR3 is CASSEWTGAFFNSNQPQHF. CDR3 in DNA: TGTGCCAGCAGTGAGTGGACAGGCGCCTTCTTTAATAGCAATCAGCCCCAGCATTTT.

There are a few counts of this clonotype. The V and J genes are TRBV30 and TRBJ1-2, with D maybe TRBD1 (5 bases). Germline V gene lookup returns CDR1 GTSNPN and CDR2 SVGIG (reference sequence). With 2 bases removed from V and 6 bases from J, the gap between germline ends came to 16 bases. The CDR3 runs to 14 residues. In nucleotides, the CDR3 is TGTGCCTGGAGTACACACCGTGGAGGGGATGGCTACACCTTC. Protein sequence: CAWSTHRGGDGYTF. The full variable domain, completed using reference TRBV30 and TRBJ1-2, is SQTIHQWPATLVQPVGSPLSLECTVEGTSNPNLYWYRQAAGRGLQLLFYSVGIGQISSEVPQNLSASRPQDRQFILSSKKLLLSDSGFYLCAWSTHRGGDGYTFGSGTRLTVV.

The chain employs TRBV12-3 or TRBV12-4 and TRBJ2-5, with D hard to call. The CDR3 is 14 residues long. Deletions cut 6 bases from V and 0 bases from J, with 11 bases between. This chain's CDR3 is CASRPRGYQETQYF. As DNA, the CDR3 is TGTGCCAGCAGGCCGCGCGGTTACCAAGAGACCCAGTACTTC.

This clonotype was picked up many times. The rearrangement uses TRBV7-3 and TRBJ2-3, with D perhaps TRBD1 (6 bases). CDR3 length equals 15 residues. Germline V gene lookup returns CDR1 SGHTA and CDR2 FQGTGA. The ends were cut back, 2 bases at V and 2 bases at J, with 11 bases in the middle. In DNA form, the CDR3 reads TGTGCCAGCAGCTTACTGGGACACAACACAGATACGCAGTATTTT. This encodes CASSLLGHNTDTQYF.

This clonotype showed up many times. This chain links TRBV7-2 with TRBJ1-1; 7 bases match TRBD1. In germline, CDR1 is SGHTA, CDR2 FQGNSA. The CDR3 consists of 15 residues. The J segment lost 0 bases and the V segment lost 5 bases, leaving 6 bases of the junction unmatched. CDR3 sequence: CASSPKQGMNTEAFF. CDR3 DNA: TGTGCCAGCAGCCCAAAACAGGGGATGAACACTGAAGCTTTCTTT. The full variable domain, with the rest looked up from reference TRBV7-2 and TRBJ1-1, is GAGVSQSPSNKVTEKGKDVELRCDPISGHTALYWYRQSLGQGLEFLIYFQGNSAPDKSGLPSDRFSAERTGGSVSTLTIQRTQQEDSAVYLCASSPKQGMNTEAFFGQGTRLTVV.

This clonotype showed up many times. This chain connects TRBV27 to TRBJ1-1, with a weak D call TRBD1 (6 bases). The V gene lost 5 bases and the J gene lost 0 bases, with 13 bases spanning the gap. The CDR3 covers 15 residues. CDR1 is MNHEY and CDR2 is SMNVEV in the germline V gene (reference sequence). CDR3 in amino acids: CASSLGGAMNTEAFF. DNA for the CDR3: TGTGCCAGCAGTCTTGGGGGGGCAATGAACACTGAAGCTTTCTTT.

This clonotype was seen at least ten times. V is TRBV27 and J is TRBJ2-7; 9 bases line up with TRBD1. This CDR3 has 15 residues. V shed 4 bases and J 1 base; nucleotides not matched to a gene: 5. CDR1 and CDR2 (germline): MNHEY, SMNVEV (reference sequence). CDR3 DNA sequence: TGTGCCAGCAGTTCCCCCGGGACAGGGTCCTACGAGCAGTACTTC. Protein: CASSSPGTGSYEQYF.

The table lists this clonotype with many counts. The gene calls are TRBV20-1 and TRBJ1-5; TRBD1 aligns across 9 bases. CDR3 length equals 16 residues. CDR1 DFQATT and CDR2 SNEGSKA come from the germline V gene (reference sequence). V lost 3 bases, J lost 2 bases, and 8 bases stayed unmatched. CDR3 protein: CSASRMGQGGNQPQHF. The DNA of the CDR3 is TGCAGTGCTAGCAGAATGGGACAGGGAGGCAATCAGCCCCAGCATTTT.

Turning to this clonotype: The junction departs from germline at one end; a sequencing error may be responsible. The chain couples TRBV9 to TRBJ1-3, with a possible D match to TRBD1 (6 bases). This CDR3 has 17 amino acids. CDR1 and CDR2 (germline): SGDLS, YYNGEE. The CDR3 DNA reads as TGTGCCAGCAGCGTAACCCCCGGTTACAGGGCTGGAAACGCCATATATTTT. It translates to CASSVTPGYRAGNAIYF.

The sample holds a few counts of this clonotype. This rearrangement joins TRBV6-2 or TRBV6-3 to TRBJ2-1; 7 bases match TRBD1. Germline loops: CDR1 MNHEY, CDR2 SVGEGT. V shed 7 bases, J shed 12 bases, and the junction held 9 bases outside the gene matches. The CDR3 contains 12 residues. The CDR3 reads CASNDPDRVQFF. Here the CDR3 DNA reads TGTGCCAGCAACGACCCTGACAGGGTGCAGTTCTTC.

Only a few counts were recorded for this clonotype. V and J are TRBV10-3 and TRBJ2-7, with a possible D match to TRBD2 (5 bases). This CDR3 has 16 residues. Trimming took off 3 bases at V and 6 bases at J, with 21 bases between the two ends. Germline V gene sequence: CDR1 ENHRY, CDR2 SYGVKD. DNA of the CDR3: TGTGCCATCAGTGATGGGCCGCCTAGCTCGACCTCCGAGCAGTACTTC. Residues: CAISDGPPSSTSEQYF.

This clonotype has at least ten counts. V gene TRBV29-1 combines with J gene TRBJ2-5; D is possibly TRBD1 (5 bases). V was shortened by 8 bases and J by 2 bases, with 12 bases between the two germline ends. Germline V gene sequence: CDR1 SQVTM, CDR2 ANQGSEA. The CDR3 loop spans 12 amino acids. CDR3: CSTRQKQETQYF. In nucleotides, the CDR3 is TGCAGCACCCGACAGAAGCAAGAGACCCAGTACTTC.

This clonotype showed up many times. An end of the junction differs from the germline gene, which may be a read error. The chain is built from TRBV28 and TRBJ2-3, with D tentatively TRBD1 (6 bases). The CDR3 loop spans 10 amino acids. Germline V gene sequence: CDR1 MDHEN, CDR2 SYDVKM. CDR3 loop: CASSSDSSVF. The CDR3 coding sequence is TGTGCCAGCAGCTCGGACAGTTCAGTATTT.

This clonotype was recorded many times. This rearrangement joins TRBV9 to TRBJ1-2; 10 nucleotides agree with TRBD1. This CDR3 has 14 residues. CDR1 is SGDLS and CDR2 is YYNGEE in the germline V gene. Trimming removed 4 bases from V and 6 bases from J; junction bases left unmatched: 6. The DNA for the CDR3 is TGTGCCAGCAGCCAGACAGGGGGCTGGGATGGCTACACCTTC. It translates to CASSQTGGWDGYTF.

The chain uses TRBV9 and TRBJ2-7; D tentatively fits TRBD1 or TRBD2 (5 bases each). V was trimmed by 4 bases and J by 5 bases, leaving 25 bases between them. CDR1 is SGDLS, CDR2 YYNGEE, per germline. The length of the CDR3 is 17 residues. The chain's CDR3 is CASSSLRRGRPENEQYF. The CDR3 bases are TGTGCCAGCAGCTCCCTTAGAAGGGGACGGCCAGAGAACGAGCAGTACTTC.

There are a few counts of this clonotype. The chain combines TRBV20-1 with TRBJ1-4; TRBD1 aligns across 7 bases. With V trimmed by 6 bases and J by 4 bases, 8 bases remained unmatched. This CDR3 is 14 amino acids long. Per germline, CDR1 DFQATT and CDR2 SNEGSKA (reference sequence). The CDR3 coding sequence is TGCAGTGCGGAAACAGGGGCTCTTAATGAAAAACTGTTTTTT. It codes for CSAETGALNEKLFF.

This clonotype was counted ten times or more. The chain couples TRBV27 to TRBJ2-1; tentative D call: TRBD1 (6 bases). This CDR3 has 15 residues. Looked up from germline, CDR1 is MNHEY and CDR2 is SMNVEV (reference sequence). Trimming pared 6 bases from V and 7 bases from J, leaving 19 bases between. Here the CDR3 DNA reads TGTGCCAGCAGAAAAAACAGGGTTTCGGCAAATGAGCAGTTCTTC. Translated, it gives CASRKNRVSANEQFF.

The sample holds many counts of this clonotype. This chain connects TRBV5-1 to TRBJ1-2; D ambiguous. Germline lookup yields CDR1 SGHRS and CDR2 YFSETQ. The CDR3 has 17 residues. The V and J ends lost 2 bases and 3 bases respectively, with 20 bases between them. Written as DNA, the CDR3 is TGCGCCAGCAGCTTCGACCCTGCGGGCCACTGGGACTATGGCTACACCTTC. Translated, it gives CASSFDPAGHWDYGYTF.

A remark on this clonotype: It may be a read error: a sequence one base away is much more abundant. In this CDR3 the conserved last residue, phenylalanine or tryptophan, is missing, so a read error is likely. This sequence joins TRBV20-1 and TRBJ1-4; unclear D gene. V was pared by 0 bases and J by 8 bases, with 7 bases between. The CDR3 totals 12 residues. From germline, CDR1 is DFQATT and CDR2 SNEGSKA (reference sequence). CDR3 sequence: CSARDGNEKLFL. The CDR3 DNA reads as TGCAGTGCTAGAGATGGGAACGAAAAACTGTTTTTG.

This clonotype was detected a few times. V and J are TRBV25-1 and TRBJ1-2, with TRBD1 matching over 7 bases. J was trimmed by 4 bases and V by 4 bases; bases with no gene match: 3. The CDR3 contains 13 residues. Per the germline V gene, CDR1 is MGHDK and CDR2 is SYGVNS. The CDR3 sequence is CASSGQGPYGYTF. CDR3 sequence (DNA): TGTGCCAGCAGTGGACAGGGTCCCTATGGCTACACCTTC.

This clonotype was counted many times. The CDR3 is CSAPGTGSYEQYF. The CDR3 nucleotides read TGCAGTGCTCCTGGGACGGGGTCCTACGAGCAGTACTTC. V and J are TRBV20-1 and TRBJ2-7; the D gene could be TRBD1 or TRBD2 (5 bases each). The V and J ends lost 5 bases and 1 base respectively, with 12 bases between them. Germline CDR1 reads DFQATT; CDR2 reads SNEGSKA (reference sequence). This CDR3 has 13 residues.

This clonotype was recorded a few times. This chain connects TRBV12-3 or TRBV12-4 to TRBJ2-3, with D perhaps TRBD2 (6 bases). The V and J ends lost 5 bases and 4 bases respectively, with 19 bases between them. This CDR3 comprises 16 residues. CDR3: CASSRHRDSISDTQYF. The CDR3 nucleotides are TGTGCCAGCAGTCGCCACCGGGACTCTATATCAGATACGCAGTATTTT.

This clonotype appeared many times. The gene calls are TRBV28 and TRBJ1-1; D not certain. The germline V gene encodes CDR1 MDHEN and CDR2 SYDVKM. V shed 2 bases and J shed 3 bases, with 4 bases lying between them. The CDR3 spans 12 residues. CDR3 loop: CASSLGYTEAFF. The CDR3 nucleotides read TGTGCCAGCAGTTTAGGGTACACTGAAGCTTTCTTT.

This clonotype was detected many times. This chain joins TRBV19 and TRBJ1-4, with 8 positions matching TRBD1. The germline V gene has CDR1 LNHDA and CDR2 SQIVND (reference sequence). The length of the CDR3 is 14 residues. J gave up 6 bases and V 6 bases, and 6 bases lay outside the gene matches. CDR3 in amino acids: CASRRTGSDEKLFF. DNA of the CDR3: TGTGCCAGTAGGAGGACAGGGTCGGATGAAAAACTGTTTTTT.

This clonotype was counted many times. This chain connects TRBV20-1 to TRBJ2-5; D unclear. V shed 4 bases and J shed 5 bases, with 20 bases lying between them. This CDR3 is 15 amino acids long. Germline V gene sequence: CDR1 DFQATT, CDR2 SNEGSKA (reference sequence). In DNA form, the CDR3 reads TGCAGTGCTACGAACCCCGGGCCAACTGAGGAGACCCAGTACTTC. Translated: CSATNPGPTEETQYF.

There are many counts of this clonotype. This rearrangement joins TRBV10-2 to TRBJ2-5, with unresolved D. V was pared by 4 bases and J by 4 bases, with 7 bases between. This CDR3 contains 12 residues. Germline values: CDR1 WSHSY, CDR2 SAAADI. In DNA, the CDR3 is TGCGCCAGCAGTGTACTCACAGAGACCCAGTACTTC. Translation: CASSVLTETQYF.

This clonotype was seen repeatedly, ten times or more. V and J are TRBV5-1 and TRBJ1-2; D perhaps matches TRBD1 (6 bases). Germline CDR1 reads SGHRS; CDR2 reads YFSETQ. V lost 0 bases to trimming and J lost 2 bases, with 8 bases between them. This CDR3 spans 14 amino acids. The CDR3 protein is CASSLDGQNYGYTF. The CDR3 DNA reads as TGCGCCAGCAGCTTGGATGGACAGAACTATGGCTACACCTTC.

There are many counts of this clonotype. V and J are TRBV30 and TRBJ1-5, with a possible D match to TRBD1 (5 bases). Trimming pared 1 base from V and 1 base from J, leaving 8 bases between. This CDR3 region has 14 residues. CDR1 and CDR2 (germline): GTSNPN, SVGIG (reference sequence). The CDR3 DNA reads TGTGCCTGGAGTGACAGGTTAAGCAATCAGCCCCAGCATTTT. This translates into CAWSDRLSNQPQHF.

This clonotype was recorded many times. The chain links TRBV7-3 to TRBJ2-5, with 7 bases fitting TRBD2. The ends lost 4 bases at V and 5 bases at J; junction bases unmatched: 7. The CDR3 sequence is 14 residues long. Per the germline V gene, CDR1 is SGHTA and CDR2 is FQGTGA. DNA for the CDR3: TGTGCCAGCAGCTCTCCGGGAGGACGGGAGACCCAGTACTTC. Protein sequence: CASSSPGGRETQYF.

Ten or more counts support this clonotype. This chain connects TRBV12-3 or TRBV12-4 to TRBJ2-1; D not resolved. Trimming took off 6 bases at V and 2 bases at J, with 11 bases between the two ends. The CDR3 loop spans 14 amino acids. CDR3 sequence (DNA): TGTGCCAGCAGCGGGCGGATTCCCTACAATGAGCAGTTCTTC. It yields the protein CASSGRIPYNEQFF.